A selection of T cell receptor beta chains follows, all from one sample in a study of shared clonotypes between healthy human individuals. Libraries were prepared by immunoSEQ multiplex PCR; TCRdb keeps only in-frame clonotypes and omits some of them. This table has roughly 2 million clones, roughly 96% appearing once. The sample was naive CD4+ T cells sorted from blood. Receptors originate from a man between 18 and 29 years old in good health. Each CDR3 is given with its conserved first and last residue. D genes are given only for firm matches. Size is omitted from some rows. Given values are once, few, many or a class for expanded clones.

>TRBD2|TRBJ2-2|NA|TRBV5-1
TGCGCCAGCAGCTTGGGGGGACTAGATTCCGGGGAGCTGTTTTTT
CASSLGGLDSGELFF
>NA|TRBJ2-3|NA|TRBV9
TGTGCCAGCAGCGTTGGGGGACCCCCAGATACGCAGTATTTT
CASSVGGPPDTQYF
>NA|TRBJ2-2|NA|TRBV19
TGTGCCAGTAAACCCCAGGGCATCGGGGAGCTGTTTTTT
CASKPQGIGELFF
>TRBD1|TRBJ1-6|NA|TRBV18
TGTGCCAGCTCACCCCCGGACAGGGTGAATTCACCCCTCCACTTT
CASSPPDRVNSPLHF
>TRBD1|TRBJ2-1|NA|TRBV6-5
TGTGCCAGCAGTTACTCCCCGGGACAGGGGGCTTATGAGCAGTTCTTC
CASSYSPGQGAYEQFF
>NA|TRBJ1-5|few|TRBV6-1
TGTGCCAGCAGGATACAAGGACGGAATCAGCCCCAGCATTTT
CASRIQGRNQPQHF
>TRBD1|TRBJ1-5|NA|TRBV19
TGTGCCAGTAAGGACCGGGACAGGGGTAATCAGCCCCAGCATTTT
CASKDRDRGNQPQHF
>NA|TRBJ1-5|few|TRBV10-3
TGTGCCACCACCGGAGCCCTCAATCAGCCCCAGCATTTT
CATTGALNQPQHF
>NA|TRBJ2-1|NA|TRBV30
TGTGCCTGGAGTTCTATCAATGAGCAGTTCTTC
CAWSSINEQFF
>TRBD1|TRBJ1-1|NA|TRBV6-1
TGTGCCAGCAGCGAGGAGACAGGGCGAACTGAAGCTTTCTTT
CASSEETGRTEAFF
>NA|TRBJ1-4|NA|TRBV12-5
TGTGCTAGTGGTTTGGGTCCCGGTGAAGAAAAACTGTTTTTT
CASGLGPGEEKLFF
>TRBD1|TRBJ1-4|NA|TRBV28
TGTGCCAGCAGTTTCCGGGACAGAGAAAAACTGTTTTTT
CASSFRDREKLFF
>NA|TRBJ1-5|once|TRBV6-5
TGTGCCAGCCGGGACACCAGCAATCAGCCCCAGCATTTT
CASRDTSNQPQHF
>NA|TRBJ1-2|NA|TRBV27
TGTGCCAGCACCGATCTCCTCGGGGGACGAGGCTACACCTTC
CASTDLLGGRGYTF
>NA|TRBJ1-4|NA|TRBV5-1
TGCGCCAGCAGCTCACCAGGGGCCGGTGAAAAACTGTTTTTT
CASSSPGAGEKLFF
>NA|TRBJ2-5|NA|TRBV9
TGTGCCAGCAGCCCGACGGGACTCCGGGGGGAGACCCAGTACTTC
CASSPTGLRGETQYF
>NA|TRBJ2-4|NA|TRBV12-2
TGTGCAAGTCGCAGACTAGCGGGGCCCCCAGAGTACTTC
CASRRLAGPPEYF
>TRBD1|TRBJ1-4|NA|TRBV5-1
TGCGCCAGCAGCTTTTGGACAGGGGGCGCTGGGGAAAAACTGTTTTTT
CASSFWTGGAGEKLFF
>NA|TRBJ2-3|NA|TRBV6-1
TGTGCCAGCACACTAGAGGGGGGCCCCGCAGATACGCAGTATTTT
CASTLEGGPADTQYF
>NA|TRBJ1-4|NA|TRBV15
TGTGCCACCAGCCCCCGGACGGCTGCAACTAATGAAAAACTGTTTTTT
CATSPRTAATNEKLFF
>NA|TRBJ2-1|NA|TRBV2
TGTGCCAGCACCCAAGGACGGATCTATGAGCAGTTCTTC
CASTQGRIYEQFF
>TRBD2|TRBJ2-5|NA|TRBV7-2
TGTGCCAGCAGCCCTCAGTCAGAAGCCAGCGGGAGGGGCTTGGAGACCCAGTACTTC
CASSPQSEASGRGLETQYF
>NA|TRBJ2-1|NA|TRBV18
TGTGCCAGCTCACCACTGGCGAATGAGCAGTTCTTC
CASSPLANEQFF
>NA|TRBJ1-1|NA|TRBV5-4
TGTGCCAGCAGCTTAGCTCCCATGAACACTGAAGCTTTCTTT
CASSLAPMNTEAFF
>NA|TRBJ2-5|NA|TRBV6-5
TGTGCCAGCAGTTACCGGGGGCCCCCAGAGACCCAGTACTTC
CASSYRGPPETQYF
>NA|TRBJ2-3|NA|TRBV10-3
TGTGCCATCAGGAGGGGGCTAGCGAACACAGATACGCAGTATTTT
CAIRRGLANTDTQYF
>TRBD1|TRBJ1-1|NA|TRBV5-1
TGCGCCAGCAGCCCCGGCGGGGACAGAGGAGCTTTCTTT
CASSPGGDRGAFF
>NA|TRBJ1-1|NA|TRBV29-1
TGCAGCGTTGAACAGGGGATGGACACTGAAGCTTTCTTT
CSVEQGMDTEAFF
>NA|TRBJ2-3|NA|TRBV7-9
TGTGCCAGCAGCGCTTGGTCCACAGATACGCAGTATTTT
CASSAWSTDTQYF
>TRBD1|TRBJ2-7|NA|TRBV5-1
TGCGCCAGCAGCTCCAGGACAGGGGACGAGCAGTACTTC
CASSSRTGDEQYF
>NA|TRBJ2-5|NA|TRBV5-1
TGCGCCAGCAGCCCGACTCGTTGGGTCCCAGAGACCCAGTACTTC
CASSPTRWVPETQYF
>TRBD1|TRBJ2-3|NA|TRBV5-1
TGCGCCAGCAGCTATAGGGGGCGCGCAGATACGCAGTATTTT
CASSYRGRADTQYF
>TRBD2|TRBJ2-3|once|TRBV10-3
TGTGCCATCACAAGCGGGGATTCCACAGATACGCAGTATTTT
CAITSGDSTDTQYF
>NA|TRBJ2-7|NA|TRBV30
TGTGCCTGGAGCGACCTGGCGAACGAGCAGTACTTC
CAWSDLANEQYF
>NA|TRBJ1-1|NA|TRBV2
TGTGCCAGCAGTGAAATGGAGACTGAAGCTTTCTTT
CASSEMETEAFF
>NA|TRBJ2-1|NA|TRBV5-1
TGCGCCAGCAGCCCAGGGCCGGGGAGAGTATCCAATGAGCAGTTCTTC
CASSPGPGRVSNEQFF